This T cell receptor beta chain originates from a study of T cells in Graves' hyperthyroidism and ophthalmopathy. Amplification yielded TCR beta CDR3 regions, with RNA transcripts as the source. First-round RT-PCR of the TCR CDR3 relied on the HTBI primer set. TCRdb re-derived calls from the multiplex PCR reads in MiXCR, one entry per CDR3 protein. The sample yields 400,000 to 500,000 distinct CDR3 sequences, approximately 14% seen once. The PBMCs studied were ones that came from about 10 ml fresh peripheral blood. This clonotype has at least ten counts. Trimming cost V 3 bases and J 6 bases; bases outside gene matches: 8. Germline V gene data show CDR1 as LGHDT and CDR2 as YNNKEL (reference sequence). The CDR3 is made up of 17 amino acids.

Sequences were obtained from blood. The chain combines TRBV3-1 with TRBJ2-3; 14 nucleotides line up with TRBD2. The receptor's source is a man younger than 30 with Graves' ophthalmopathy. CDR3 sequence (DNA): TGTGCCAGCAGCCAGTTACCGGGACTAGCGGGAGAGGATACGCAGTATTTT. This encodes CASSQLPGLAGEDTQYF.